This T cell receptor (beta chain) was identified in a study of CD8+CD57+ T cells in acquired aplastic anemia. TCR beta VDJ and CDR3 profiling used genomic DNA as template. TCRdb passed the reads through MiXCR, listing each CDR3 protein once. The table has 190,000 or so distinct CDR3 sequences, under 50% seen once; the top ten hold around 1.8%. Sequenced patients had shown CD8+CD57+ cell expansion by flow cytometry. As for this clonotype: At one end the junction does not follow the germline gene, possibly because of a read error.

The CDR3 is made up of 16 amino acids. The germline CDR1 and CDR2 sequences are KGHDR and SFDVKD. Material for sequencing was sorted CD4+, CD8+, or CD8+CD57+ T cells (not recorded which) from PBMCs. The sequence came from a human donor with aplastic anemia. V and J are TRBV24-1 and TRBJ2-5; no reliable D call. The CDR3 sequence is CATSDTPRGAQETQYF. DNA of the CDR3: TGTGCCACCAGTGACACCCCCAGAGGAGCGCAAGAGACTCAGTACTTC.